The TCR beta chain under discussion was sequenced for a study of metastatic and nonmetastatic thyroid tumors. Study-level background: Patients with malignant and benign thyroid disease provided blood and tumor or nodule tissue, whose repertoires were compared. Findings and limits, study-wide: Benign nodules reportedly had significantly lower TCR beta diversity than malignant thyroid tumors in blood and tumor.

In this sample, this clone turned up many times. Its antigen remains unidentified. The germline gives CDR1 MNHNS, CDR2 SASEGT. Trimming removed 5 bases from V and 2 bases from J, with 11 bases in between. This CDR3 is built from 14 residues. MiXCR was used by TCRdb to re-call the PCR reads. The sample shows about 59,000 clones, around 16% of them seen only once. Among the patients, none had received any treatment before thyroid surgery. The chain combines TRBV6-1 with TRBJ2-3; D is possibly TRBD1 (6 bases). The TCR sequence derives from a male donor with papillary thyroid cancer or a benign thyroid nodule (not recorded which). Some clones in this sample may be carry-over from other donors' samples. Sequenced material: blood. The CDR3 nucleotides read TGTGCCAGCAGTTCCCAGGGGACCACAGATACGCAGTATTTT. The encoded protein is CASSSQGTTDTQYF.